The present entry profiles one T cell receptor beta chain with its context. No cognate antigen has been identified for it. No clone much larger than this one lies a single base away; base qualities are absent. CDR1 is given as MNHEY and CDR2 as SVGAGI, both from the germline V gene. The trim is 0 bases for V and 8 bases for J, with a gap of 16 bases between the germline ends. Spanning cysteine to phenylalanine, the CDR3 consists of 15 amino acids. Only the CDR3 portion is preserved as DNA: 45 bases, with reading frame beginning at the first base. These data belong to a study of cytomegalovirus exposure and HLA in healthy donors listed by TCRdb under 2017. Regarding the research as a whole: According to an earlier analysis of several hundred of the donors, 200 million or so T cells yielded 117 million unique TCR beta sequences and more than 250 Gb of sequence data. Approximately 310 gigabases of sequencing data and approximately 85 million unique TCR sequences were included in an early release covering about 700 HLA-typed donors. Of the roughly 400 genotyped donors, approximately 83% fell in the genetic ancestry cluster associated with self-reported Caucasian donors. The study aimed to test whether signatures of past pathogen exposure could be identified by cataloging public T cell receptors. The study profiled the T cell repertoires of hundreds of subjects by immunosequencing and related them to cytomegalovirus serostatus. A separate validation cohort of some 130 different subjects was used in addition to the roughly 720-subject first cohort. High-throughput TCR immunosequencing, statistical association of individual TCRs with disease status, and machine learning were combined to predict cytomegalovirus infection status. A later analysis re-analyzed previously published TCR beta repertoires from 600 to 850 donors and added high-resolution HLA genotyping to study TCR occurrence patterns. Rather than using new phenotypic data, the later analysis identified candidate immune exposures from TCR beta sequences and from how often those sequences occurred across donors. An earlier analysis of around 640 of the donors used high-throughput TCR beta sequencing to judge whether each TCR beta V gene segment behaved as functional or pseudogenic. Alongside the repertoire data, information on donor age, sex, ethnicity and CMV serostatus was compiled. A later genetic analysis took genome-wide SNP genotypes for about 60% of the roughly 670 donors and used that subset as a discovery cohort. All discovery cohort repertoires had been generated using a single sequencing platform. Both class I and class II loci were covered by HLA typing, at four-digit resolution. Typing coverage differed by locus: A, B, C, DRB1 and DQB1 were typed in roughly 620-630 donors, DQA1 in roughly 500, DPA1 in nearly 610, and DPB1 in 472. Roughly 5 DR-DQ haplotypes were handled as single units for association and clustering, since linkage in the cohort was strong. Among roughly 400 genotyped donors of the cohort, an average of roughly 230,000 unique TCR beta nucleotide sequences was sequenced per donor, of which approximately 19% were non-productive.

Findings and caveats that apply to the study as a whole: The 87-base-pair reads could not distinguish some IMGT-functional V segments, including TRBV6-2 and TRBV6-3, so those segments were excluded. In a later analysis, the rate of TCR association differed among HLA loci, with DRB1 alleles having the most associated TCRs and HLA-C alleles having the fewest. HLA typing was unavailable for some donors at each locus, so association tests used only the typed subset. In a later analysis, most CMV-associated TCR beta chains were found to appear HLA-restricted, with HLA associations seemingly driven largely by CMV exposure. According to the authors, the approach could potentially be generalized to other disease states and immunological phenotypes. Linkage disequilibrium might explain the correlated functional status among segregating V segments, but an unknown experimental factor could not be excluded. According to a later analysis, parvovirus B19, influenza, CMV and Epstein-Barr virus appeared linked to several top co-occurrence clusters. In vitro tests confirmed that a few of the cytomegalovirus-associated TCR beta chains recognize cytomegalovirus antigens. According to a later genetic analysis, donors in an Asian-associated ancestry cluster had fewer N-insertions in productive TCRs than the approximately 670-donor mean. The cohort was sequenced for TCR beta chains only, and without alpha or paired-chain data the features that could be detected were limited. In a later analysis, HLA-associated TCR beta chains were found to be more clonally expanded and to have lower generation probabilities than equally common non-associated chains. Across donors, most TCR sequences were observed very rarely, whereas some public TCRs were present in many individuals. In the study, approximately 160 TCR beta chains were listed as associated with cytomegalovirus. In both the original and validation cohorts, the classifier was reported to diagnose cytomegalovirus status with high specificity and sensitivity. Because counts were too low, more than 15 rarely observed V segments, including chromosome 9 orphons, were left out of the earlier analysis of a few hundred of the donors. Roughly uniform sequencing depth across donors was assumed in presence/absence analyses, although this assumption may not hold. When HLA alleles, especially DR and DQ, strongly co-occurred, TCR associations were difficult to assign to individual alleles. A further reported finding was that TCR beta sequences accurately predicted the HLA-A and HLA-B alleles for most subjects in the first cohort. Broadly in line with IMGT annotations, most TCR beta V segments showed up in productive rearrangements about 87% or about 30% of the time in an earlier analysis of several hundred of the donors. A later genetic analysis associated a missense DCLRE1C variant with V-gene and J-gene trimming of TCR beta chains, and an independent cohort replicated the association. A later analysis associated 16,951 TCR beta sequences with specific HLA alleles at a false discovery rate of 0.05. For the cohort, immune exposure information was limited to CMV serostatus. A group of highly shared sequence variants was considered likely to be a technical artifact of the sequencing pipeline.

In total, over 600 healthy bone marrow donors made up the cohort. At the time of sampling, every cohort member was nominally healthy, though immune exposures that went unrecorded were likely present. The donor tested CMV seronegative and was one of the 352 seronegative cohort members. A peripheral blood sample was collected from each donor, and TCR beta sequencing was performed on peripheral blood mononuclear cells. Genomic DNA was extracted from the blood cell samples with the Qiagen DNeasy Blood Extraction Kit. Receptor amplification or capture employed the immunoSEQ multiplex PCR assay. For the multiplex PCR, a mixture combining 60 forward primers for TCR Vbeta segments and 13 reverse primers for TCR Jbeta segments was used. Amplification of the CDR3 region of rearranged TCR beta genes was performed with a multiplex PCR assay on genomic DNA. The Illumina HiSeq System was used to sequence the amplified TCR beta libraries as 87-base-pair reads. In the paper's pipeline: A later analysis counted some 74 million unique TCR beta chains across the 550 to 750 repertoires, and about 10 million of these chains were shared by at least two donors. To remove PCR and sequencing errors, raw reads were error-corrected and collapsed into unique sequences using a nearest-neighbor algorithm that merged closely related sequences. Alignment of CDR3 sequences to IMGT reference sequences was used to assign V, D and J gene segments. For a sequence to be retained, at least a six-nucleotide match to both a V gene segment and a J gene segment was required. Rearrangements were called productive when the CDR3 lacked stop codons and stayed in frame with V and J; all others were non-productive. Following IMGT convention, CDR3 was defined as the stretch from the second conserved V-encoded cysteine up to the conserved J-encoded phenylalanine. Sequences without an unambiguous match to a single V gene segment were excluded from the earlier analysis of a few hundred of the donors. In an earlier analysis of a few hundred of the donors, a V segment was called functional when productive rearrangements were above 56.7%, and segregating when the standard deviation between donors exceeded 5%. A statistical classification framework was developed to diagnose cytomegalovirus status using the catalog of TCR beta chain sequences. V and J gene assignment, in a later analysis, came from comparing TCR nucleotide sequences with IMGT/GENE-DB human TR gene sequences. The TCRdist pipeline was used in a later analysis to assign CDR3 sequences and most-parsimonious VDJ recombination scenarios. A later analysis defined each TCR beta chain by its CDR3 amino acid sequence plus V-gene family, and excluded reads lacking a unique V-gene family. In a later analysis, some 600 highly shared, low-generation-probability nucleotide sequences were removed to address suspected cross-contamination and a sequencing artifact. For each public chain, a later analysis derived a clonal expansion index from normalized ranks of inferred template counts within each repertoire. In a later analysis, generation probabilities were computed with a VDJ recombination model fitted to out-of-frame rearrangements, and the resulting probabilities were checked against IGoR. In a later analysis, hypergeometric tests were used to score TCR-TCR, TCR-HLA and TCR-CMV co-occurrence, with a repertoire-size bias correction applied to TCR pairs. A later analysis estimated false discovery rates by permuting HLA or CMV assignments 20 times. In a later analysis, co-occurring TCRs were grouped using DBSCAN, and TCRdist sequence similarity was added for clustering within HLA-allele-positive subsets. Repertoires with fewer than 30,000 or more than 120,000 public chains, plus five repertoires with anomalous nucleotide sharing, were excluded from co-occurrence clustering. As stored in TCRdb, this immuneACCESS dataset retains in-frame rearrangements with V and J assigned. A fraction of the clones does not appear; measured against another copy, unresolved V genes explain less than half of the discrepancy, and the remainder lacks a known reason. Clone size and V and J calls were adopted from that table, with D and trimming inferred from the DNA. The sample table holds 130,000 or so clones, of which 82% were seen once. 1.9% of the sample belongs to the ten largest clones.

Sequenced: PBMCs. The receptor was derived from a woman aged 40 to 50 in good health and CMV-seronegative. The chain is assembled from TRBV6-5 and TRBJ1-2, with a weak D call of TRBD1 (6 bases match). The CDR3 region: CASSYSGRGVKGYTF. The base sequence is TGTGCCAGCAGTTACTCGGGGAGGGGGGTTAAGGGCTACACCTTC.